This T cell receptor (beta chain) originates from a study of beta chain features in type 1 diabetes. Study in general: About 110 million sorted cells were examined across all samples. Regarding the study as a whole: In every one of the four CD4+ subsets, TCRB CDR3s were moderately but significantly shorter in Type 1 diabetes patients. Cells that show high TCR expression could be over-represented by cDNA sequencing. VDJ junctions from patients with type 1 diabetes contained fewer insertions and more deletions.

All of the isolated RNA was reverse transcribed, so expressed TCRB transcripts were sequenced. The data were produced by immunoSEQ multiplex PCR, yet TCRdb's version contains in-frame clones alone and is incomplete. Of hundreds of thousands of clones detected, roughly 15% appear once; the ten largest clones hold roughly 0.025%. The CDR3 is 14 residues long. Germline lookup yields CDR1 MDHEN and CDR2 SYDVKM. The germline V and J ends were trimmed by 10 bases and 4 bases, with 17 bases remaining between them. This clone appeared a few times. Its antigen remains unknown. The sample comprised naive CD4+ T cells from blood. This TCR came from a woman aged 18-29 years in good health. This chain joins TRBV28 and TRBJ1-3; D is perhaps TRBD1 (6 bases). CDR3 DNA: TGTGCCACCATCTGGGGGGGCGCAGGAAACACCATATATTTT. This gives the protein CATIWGGAGNTIYF.